These 15 T cell receptor beta chains came from one sample sequenced in a study of blood T cell repertoires in COVID-19. The assay was immunoSEQ multiplex PCR, and TCRdb's table has in-frame clones only and misses some. The sample lists some 130,000 clones; around 85% were seen once. Sequencing was performed on peripheral blood. The receptors were gathered from a woman in her forties or fifties who had recovered from COVID-19.

This clone was recorded only once. The chain joins TRBV4-3 to TRBJ2-3; weak D call: TRBD2 (7 bases). The germline CDR1 and CDR2 sequences are LGHNA and YSLEER. The CDR3 covers 19 residues. Deletions cut 4 bases from V and 1 base from J, with 24 bases between. In DNA form, the CDR3 reads TGCGCCAGCAGCCCCCGCCGTTGGGGGCGGGAGTCGGGCACAGATACGCAGTATTTT. The encoded protein is CASSPRRWGRESGTDTQYF.

A remark on this clone: Within the sample, other DNA sequences also encode this same CDR3. The chain is built from TRBV18 and TRBJ2-5; TRBD1 is a possible D gene (5 bases). There are 14 residues in the CDR3. The germline gives CDR1 KGHSH, CDR2 LQKENI. V lost 0 bases and J lost 1, with 6 bases in between. The CDR3 DNA is TGTGCCAGCTCACCACCGGGGCTCCAAGAGACCCAGTACTTC. Its translation is CASSPPGLQETQYF.

The gene calls are TRBV29-1 and TRBJ2-7; 13 bases align to TRBD2. The CDR3 spans 18 residues. The V segment lost 2 bases and the J segment 0 bases; nucleotides outside the gene matches: 10. The germline V gene has CDR1 SQVTM and CDR2 ANQGSEA. CDR3 loop: CSVETTGLAGEGSYEQYF. The CDR3, as DNA: TGCAGCGTTGAAACAACAGGACTAGCGGGGGAGGGCTCCTACGAGCAGTACTTC.

V gene TRBV6-2 or TRBV6-3 combines with J gene TRBJ2-6; 7 nucleotides agree with TRBD1. The CDR3 consists of 17 residues. CDR1 is MNHEY, CDR2 SVGEGT, per germline. Losses at the gene ends were 4 bases for V and 0 bases for J; bases not matched to a gene: 6. CDR3 residues: CASSSGGSGSGANVLTF. The DNA of the CDR3 is TGTGCCAGCAGTTCAGGGGGAAGCGGCTCTGGGGCCAACGTCCTGACTTTC.

This clone is a singleton in its sample. This sequence joins TRBV6-1 and TRBJ2-1; D might be TRBD1 (6 bases). CDR1 is MNHNS, CDR2 SASEGT, per germline. CDR3 length equals 15 residues. Trimming removed 2 bases from V and 6 bases from J, with 14 bases in between. The CDR3 protein is CASSEQEGGRNEQFF. The CDR3 bases are TGTGCCAGCAGTGAACAGGAAGGGGGACGCAATGAGCAGTTCTTC.

This chain joins TRBV2 and TRBJ1-1, with TRBD1 as a possible D gene (6 bases). Trimming took 2 bases from V and 12 from J, leaving 13 bases between them. This CDR3 region has 12 residues. CDR1 SNHLY and CDR2 FYNNEI come from the germline V gene. In DNA, the CDR3 is TGTGCCAGCAGTGAAAGACAGGCGGTATCTTTCTTT. This codes for CASSERQAVSFF.

This chain joins TRBV7-8 and TRBJ1-5; tentative D call: TRBD1 (6 bases). The CDR3 length is 14 residues. Germline V gene data show CDR1 as SGHVS and CDR2 as FQNEAQ. V was clipped by 5 bases and J by 5 bases, with 13 bases between them. CDR3 in DNA: TGTGCCAGCAGCCCAAGGACAGATTATCAGCCCCAGCATTTT. Protein product: CASSPRTDYQPQHF. Using reference TRBV7-8 and TRBJ1-5 for the parts outside the CDR3, the full variable domain is GAGVSQSPRYKVAKRGQDVALRCDPISGHVSLFWYQQALGQGPEFLTYFQNEAQLDKSGLPSDRFFAERPEGSVSTLKIQRTQQEDSAVYLCASSPRTDYQPQHFGDGTRLSIL.

The rearrangement uses TRBV6-5 and TRBJ2-5, with a possible D match to TRBD2 (6 bases). V shed 7 bases and J shed 2 bases, with 11 bases lying between them. The germline V gene has CDR1 MNHEY and CDR2 SVGAGI. The CDR3 is 13 amino acids. The CDR3 here is CASTQRAQETQYF. The CDR3 DNA reads as TGTGCCAGCACCCAGCGGGCTCAAGAGACCCAGTACTTC.

The rearrangement links TRBV18 to TRBJ1-1; no clear D gene. V was trimmed by 6 bases and J by 1 base, leaving 12 bases between them. Per the germline V gene, CDR1 is KGHSH and CDR2 is LQKENI. The CDR3 has 14 amino acids. The chain's CDR3 is CASSRGSPNTEAFF. In DNA form, the CDR3 reads TGTGCCAGCTCCCGCGGGAGCCCGAACACTGAAGCTTTCTTT.

The chain uses TRBV12-5 and TRBJ2-3; 8 nucleotides line up with TRBD2. This CDR3 is built from 20 residues. Looked up from germline, CDR1 is LGHNT and CDR2 is FRNRAP. V lost 0 bases and J lost 0; bases outside the gene matches: 14. This CDR3 is CASGLVTGGRYLTSTDTQYF. Here the CDR3 DNA reads TGTGCTAGTGGTTTGGTAACGGGGGGGAGGTACTTGACTAGCACAGATACGCAGTATTTT.

The chain employs TRBV12-5 and TRBJ2-1; TRBD2 agrees at 10 bases. The V gene end was trimmed by 0 bases and the J gene end by 3 bases; junction bases not matched to a gene: 5. CDR3 length: 17 residues. Germline V lookup: CDR1 LGHNT, CDR2 FRNRAP. This CDR3 is CASGLVAGGPNYNEQFF. The CDR3, as DNA: TGTGCTAGTGGTTTGGTAGCGGGAGGGCCAAACTACAATGAGCAGTTCTTC.

The chain has TRBV28 and TRBJ2-7; D remains ambiguous. Trimming shortened V by 6 bases and J by 2 bases, and 5 bases separated the two germline ends. Germline CDR1 MDHEN, CDR2 SYDVKM. The CDR3 runs 11 residues. The CDR3 here is CASSHTYEQYF. DNA of the CDR3: TGTGCCAGCAGCCACACCTACGAGCAGTACTTC. The full variable domain, its missing parts supplied by reference TRBV28 and TRBJ2-7, is DVKVTQSSRYLVKRTGEKVFLECVQDMDHENMFWYRQDPGLGLRLIYFSYDVKMKEKGDIPEGYSVSREKKERFSLILESASTNQTSMYLCASSHTYEQYFGPGTRLTVT.

The CDR3 here is CASSLRQEQETQYF. The CDR3 nucleotides read TGTGCCAGCTCACTCCGACAGGAGCAAGAGACCCAGTACTTC. The rearrangement joins TRBV18 to TRBJ2-5; D might be TRBD1 (6 bases). This CDR3 is 14 amino acids long. The germline V gene has CDR1 KGHSH and CDR2 LQKENI. V gave up 4 bases and J gave up 2 bases, with 11 bases separating them.

The gene calls are TRBV18 and TRBJ1-3, with D unclear. The CDR3 runs 16 residues. In germline, CDR1 is KGHSH, CDR2 LQKENI. V lost 4 bases, J lost 0 bases, and 13 bases lay in between. In DNA, the CDR3 is TGTGCCAGCTCACTACGGCACGGGAGCTCTGGAAACACCATATATTTT. Protein product: CASSLRHGSSGNTIYF.

This clone has only one observation. Within the sample, other DNA sequences also encode this same CDR3. The rearrangement uses TRBV5-1 and TRBJ2-5, with D unclear. CDR3 size: 14 residues. V was shortened by 0 bases and J by 2 bases, with 8 bases between the two germline ends. Germline CDR1 SGHRS, CDR2 YFSETQ. CDR3 bases: TGCGCCAGCAGCTTGGTGGCCACACAAGAGACCCAGTACTTC. Translating it yields CASSLVATQETQYF.